This TCR beta chain was sequenced during a study of blood T cell repertoires in COVID-19. Study context: Nucleic acid was either cDNA or gDNA, and it came from T cells, B-cell-depleted T cells, or PBMCs.

V lost 2 bases to trimming and J lost 3 bases, with 11 bases between them. Germline lookup yields CDR1 SNHLY and CDR2 FYNNEI. The CDR3 spans 14 residues. Only in-frame clones appear in the TCRdb table, and some are missing; sequencing was by immunoSEQ multiplex PCR. The table records 250,000 to 350,000 clones, 88% of them present only once. Researchers sorted participants into cohorts using their self-reported clinical history. The chain carries TRBV2 and TRBJ2-7; a weak D match, TRBD1 (5 bases). The sample consisted of PBMCs or T cells enriched from blood (not recorded which). The TCR sequence derives from a woman in her fifties or sixties who had recovered from COVID-19. The CDR3 is CASSEFRGYYEQYF. The CDR3 DNA reads TGTGCCAGCAGTGAATTTAGGGGATACTACGAGCAGTACTTC.